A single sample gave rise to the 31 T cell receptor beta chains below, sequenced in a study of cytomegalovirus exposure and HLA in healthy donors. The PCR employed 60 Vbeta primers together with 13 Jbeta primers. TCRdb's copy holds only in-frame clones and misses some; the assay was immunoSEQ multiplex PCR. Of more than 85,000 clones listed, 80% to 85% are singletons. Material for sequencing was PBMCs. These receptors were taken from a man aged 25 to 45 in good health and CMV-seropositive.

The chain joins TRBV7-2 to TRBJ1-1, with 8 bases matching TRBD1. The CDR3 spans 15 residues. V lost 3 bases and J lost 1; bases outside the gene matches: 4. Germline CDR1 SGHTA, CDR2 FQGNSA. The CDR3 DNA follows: TGTGCCAGCAGCTTCAGGGGGCAATGGAACACTGAAGCTTTCTTT. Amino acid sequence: CASSFRGQWNTEAFF.

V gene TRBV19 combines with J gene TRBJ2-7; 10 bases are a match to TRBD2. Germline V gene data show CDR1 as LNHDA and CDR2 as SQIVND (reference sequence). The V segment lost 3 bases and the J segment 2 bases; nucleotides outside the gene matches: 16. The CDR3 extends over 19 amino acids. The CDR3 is CASSMVAGGHPAFTYEQYF. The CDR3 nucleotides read TGTGCCAGTAGTATGGTAGCGGGGGGTCATCCCGCTTTCACCTACGAGCAGTACTTC.

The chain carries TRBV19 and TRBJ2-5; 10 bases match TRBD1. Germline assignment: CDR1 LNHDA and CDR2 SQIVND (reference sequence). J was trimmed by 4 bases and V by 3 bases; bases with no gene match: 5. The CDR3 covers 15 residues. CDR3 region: CASSIRDRGTETQYF. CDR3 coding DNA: TGTGCCAGTAGTATCCGGGACAGGGGCACAGAGACCCAGTACTTC.

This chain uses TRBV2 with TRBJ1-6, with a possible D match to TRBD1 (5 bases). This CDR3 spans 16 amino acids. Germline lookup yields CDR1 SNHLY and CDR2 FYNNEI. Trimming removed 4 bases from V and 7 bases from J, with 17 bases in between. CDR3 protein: CASSVLPGGDNSPLHF. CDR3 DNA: TGTGCCAGCAGTGTCCTTCCTGGAGGGGACAATTCACCCCTCCACTTT.

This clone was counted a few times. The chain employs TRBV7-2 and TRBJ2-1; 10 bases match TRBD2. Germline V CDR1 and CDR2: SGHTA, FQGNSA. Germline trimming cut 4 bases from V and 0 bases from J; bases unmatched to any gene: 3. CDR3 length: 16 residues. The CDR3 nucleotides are TGTGCCAGCAGCTCTTCTAGCGGGGGCTCCTACAATGAGCAGTTCTTC. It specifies CASSSSSGGSYNEQFF.

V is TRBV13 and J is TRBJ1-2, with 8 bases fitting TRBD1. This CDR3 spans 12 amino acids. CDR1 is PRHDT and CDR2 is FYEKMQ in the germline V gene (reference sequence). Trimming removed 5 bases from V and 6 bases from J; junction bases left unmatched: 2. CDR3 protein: CASSLTGDGYTF. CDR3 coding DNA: TGTGCCAGCAGCCTGACAGGGGATGGCTACACCTTC.

CDR3 sequence reads: CASSLNRVGGYTF. The CDR3 DNA reads as TGTGCCAGCAGCTTAAATCGGGTTGGAGGCTACACCTTC. The chain employs TRBV7-2 and TRBJ1-2; D is ambiguous. Germline CDR1 reads SGHTA; CDR2 reads FQGNSA. Trimming shortened V by 2 bases and J by 8 bases, and 12 bases separated the two germline ends. The CDR3 loop spans 13 amino acids.

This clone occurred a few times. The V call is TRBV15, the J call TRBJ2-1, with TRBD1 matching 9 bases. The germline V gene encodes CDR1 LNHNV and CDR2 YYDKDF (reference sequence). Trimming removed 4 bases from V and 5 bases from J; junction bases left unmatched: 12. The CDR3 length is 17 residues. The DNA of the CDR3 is TGTGCCACCAGCACCAGTGGGTACAGGGGGCCTGACAATGAGCAGTTCTTC. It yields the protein CATSTSGYRGPDNEQFF.

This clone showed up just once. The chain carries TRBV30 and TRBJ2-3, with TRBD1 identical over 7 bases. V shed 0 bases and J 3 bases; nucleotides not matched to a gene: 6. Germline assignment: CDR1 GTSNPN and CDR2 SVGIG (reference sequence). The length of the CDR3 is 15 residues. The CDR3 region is CAWSVRGGGTDTQYF. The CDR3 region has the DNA TGTGCCTGGAGTGTGAGAGGGGGCGGGACAGATACGCAGTATTTT.

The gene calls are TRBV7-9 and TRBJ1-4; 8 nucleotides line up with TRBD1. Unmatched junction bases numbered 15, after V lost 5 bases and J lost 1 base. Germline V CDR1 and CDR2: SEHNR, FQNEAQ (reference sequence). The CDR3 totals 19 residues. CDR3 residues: CASSRPTYSGGGTNEKLFF. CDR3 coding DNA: TGTGCCAGCAGCCGCCCTACTTACTCAGGGGGCGGAACTAATGAAAAACTGTTTTTT.

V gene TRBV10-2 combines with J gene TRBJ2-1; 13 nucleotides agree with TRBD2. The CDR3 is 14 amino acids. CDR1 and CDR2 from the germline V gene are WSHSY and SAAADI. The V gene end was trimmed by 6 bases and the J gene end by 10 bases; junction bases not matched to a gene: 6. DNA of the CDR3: TGCGCCAGCAGGGCGGAACTAGCGGGGGGGGAGCAGTTCTTC. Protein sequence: CASRAELAGGEQFF.

DNA of the CDR3: TGTGCCAGCAGTCCCAGGGTTGAAAATTCACCCCTCCACTTT. It translates to CASSPRVENSPLHF. The chain uses TRBV9 and TRBJ1-6; perhaps TRBD1 as D (5 bases). The CDR3 extends over 14 amino acids. V lost 5 bases and J 7 bases, leaving 13 bases between the germline ends. Germline V gene sequence: CDR1 SGDLS, CDR2 YYNGEE.

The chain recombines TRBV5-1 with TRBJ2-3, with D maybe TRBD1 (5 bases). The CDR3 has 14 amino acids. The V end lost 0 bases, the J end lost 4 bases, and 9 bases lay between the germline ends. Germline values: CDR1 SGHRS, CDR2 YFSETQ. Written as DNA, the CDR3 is TGCGCCAGCAGCTTGGACAGGTACTCAGATACGCAGTATTTT. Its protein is CASSLDRYSDTQYF.

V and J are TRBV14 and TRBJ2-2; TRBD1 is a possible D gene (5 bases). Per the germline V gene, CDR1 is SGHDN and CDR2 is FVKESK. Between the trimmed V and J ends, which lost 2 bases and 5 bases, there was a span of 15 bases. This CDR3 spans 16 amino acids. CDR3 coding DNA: TGTGCCAGCAGCCAATGGGCAGGGATGGGGACCGGGGAGCTGTTTTTT. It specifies CASSQWAGMGTGELFF.

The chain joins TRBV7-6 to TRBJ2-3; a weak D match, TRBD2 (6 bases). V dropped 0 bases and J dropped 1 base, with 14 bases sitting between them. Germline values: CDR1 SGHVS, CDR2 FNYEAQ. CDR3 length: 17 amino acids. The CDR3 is CASSLAGGPPGTDTQYF. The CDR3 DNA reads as TGTGCCAGCAGCTTAGCGGGGGGACCCCCTGGCACAGATACGCAGTATTTT.

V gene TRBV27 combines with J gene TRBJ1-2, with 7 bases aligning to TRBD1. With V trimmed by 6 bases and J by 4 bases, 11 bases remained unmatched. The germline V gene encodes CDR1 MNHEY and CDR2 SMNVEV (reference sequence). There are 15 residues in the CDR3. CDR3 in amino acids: CASREFRDSIYGYTF. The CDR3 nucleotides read TGTGCCAGCAGGGAATTCCGGGACAGCATCTATGGCTACACCTTC.

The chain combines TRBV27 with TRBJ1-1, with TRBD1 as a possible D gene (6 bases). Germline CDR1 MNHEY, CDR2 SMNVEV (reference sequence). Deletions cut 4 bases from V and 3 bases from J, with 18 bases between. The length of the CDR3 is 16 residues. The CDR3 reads CASSSPLRSGDTEAFF. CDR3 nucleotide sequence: TGTGCCAGCAGTTCCCCCCTTAGGTCAGGGGACACTGAAGCTTTCTTT.

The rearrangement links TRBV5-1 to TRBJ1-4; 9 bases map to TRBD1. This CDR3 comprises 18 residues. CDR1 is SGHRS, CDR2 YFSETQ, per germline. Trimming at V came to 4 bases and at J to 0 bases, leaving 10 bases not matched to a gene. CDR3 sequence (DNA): TGCGCCAGCAGCGACCTTACAGGGGGCTTTGCAACTAATGAAAAACTGTTTTTT. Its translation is CASSDLTGGFATNEKLFF.

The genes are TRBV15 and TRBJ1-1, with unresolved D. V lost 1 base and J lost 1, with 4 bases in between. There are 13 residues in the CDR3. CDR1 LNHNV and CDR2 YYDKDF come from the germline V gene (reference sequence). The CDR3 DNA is TGTGCCACCAGCAGAGGCAGGAACACTGAAGCTTTCTTT. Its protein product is CATSRGRNTEAFF.

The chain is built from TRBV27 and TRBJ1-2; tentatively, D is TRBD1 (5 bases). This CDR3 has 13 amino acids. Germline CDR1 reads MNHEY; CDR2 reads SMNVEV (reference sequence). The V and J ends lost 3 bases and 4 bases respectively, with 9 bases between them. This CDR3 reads CASSFTQAYGYTF. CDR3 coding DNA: TGTGCCAGCAGTTTTACACAGGCCTATGGCTACACCTTC.

CDR3 protein: CASSVDRGGYTF. The CDR3 region has the DNA TGTGCCAGTAGTGTCGACAGGGGTGGCTACACCTTC. V gene TRBV19 combines with J gene TRBJ1-2; TRBD1 matches at 8 bases. The ends lost 5 bases at V and 7 bases at J; junction bases unmatched: 3. The CDR3 length is 12 residues. Germline CDR1 reads LNHDA; CDR2 reads SQIVND (reference sequence).

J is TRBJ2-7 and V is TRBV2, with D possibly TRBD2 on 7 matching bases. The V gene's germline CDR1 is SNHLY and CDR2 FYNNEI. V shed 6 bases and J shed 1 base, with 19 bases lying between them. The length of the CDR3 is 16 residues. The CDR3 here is CASRESLAGASYEQYF. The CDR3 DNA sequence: TGTGCCAGCAGAGAGAGTCTCGCGGGGGCTTCCTACGAGCAGTACTTC.

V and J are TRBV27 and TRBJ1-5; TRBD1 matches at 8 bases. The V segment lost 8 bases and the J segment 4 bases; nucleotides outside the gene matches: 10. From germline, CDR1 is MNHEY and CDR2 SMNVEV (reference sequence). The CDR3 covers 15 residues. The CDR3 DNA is TGTGCCAGCTCCGGACAGGGTGGCCCTAATCAGCCCCAGCATTTT. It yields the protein CASSGQGGPNQPQHF.

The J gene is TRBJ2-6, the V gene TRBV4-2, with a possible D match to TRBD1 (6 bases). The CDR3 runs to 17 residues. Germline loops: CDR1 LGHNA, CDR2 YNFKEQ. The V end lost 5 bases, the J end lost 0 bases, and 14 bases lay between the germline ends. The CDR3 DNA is TGTGCCAGCAGCTCAGGGGTAGGTGGCTCTGGGGCCAACGTCCTGACTTTC. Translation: CASSSGVGGSGANVLTF.

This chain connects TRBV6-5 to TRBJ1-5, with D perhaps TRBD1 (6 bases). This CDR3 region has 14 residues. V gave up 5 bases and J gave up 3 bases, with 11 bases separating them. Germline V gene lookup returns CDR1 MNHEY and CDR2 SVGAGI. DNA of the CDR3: TGTGCCAGCAGTCTCGGACAGATCAATCAGCCCCAGCATTTT. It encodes CASSLGQINQPQHF.

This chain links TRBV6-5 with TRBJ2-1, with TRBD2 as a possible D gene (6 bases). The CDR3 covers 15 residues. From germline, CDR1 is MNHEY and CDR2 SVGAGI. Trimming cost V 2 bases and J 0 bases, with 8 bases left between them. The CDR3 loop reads CASSYAGLSYNEQFF. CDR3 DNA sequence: TGTGCCAGCAGTTACGCGGGGCTCTCCTACAATGAGCAGTTCTTC.

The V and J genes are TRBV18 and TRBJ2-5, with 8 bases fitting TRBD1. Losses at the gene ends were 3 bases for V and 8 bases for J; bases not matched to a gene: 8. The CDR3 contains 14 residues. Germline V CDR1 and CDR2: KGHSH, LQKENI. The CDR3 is CASSPQQQGGTQYF. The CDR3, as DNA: TGTGCCAGCTCACCGCAACAACAGGGGGGTACCCAGTACTTC.

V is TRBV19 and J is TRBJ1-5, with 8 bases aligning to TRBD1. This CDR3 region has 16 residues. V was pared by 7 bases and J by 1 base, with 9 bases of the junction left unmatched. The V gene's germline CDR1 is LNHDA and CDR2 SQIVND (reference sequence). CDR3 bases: TGTGCCAGTACTACTGGACAGGGCATGAGCAATCAGCCCCAGCATTTT. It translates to CASTTGQGMSNQPQHF.

DNA for the CDR3: TGTGCCAGCAGTTACTCTGGGCAGGGGGCTGATGGCTACACCTTC. It translates to CASSYSGQGADGYTF. This chain connects TRBV6-5 to TRBJ1-2; 8 nucleotides align to TRBD1. The CDR3 loop spans 15 amino acids. The V gene end was trimmed by 0 bases and the J gene end by 6 bases; junction bases not matched to a gene: 6. Germline loops: CDR1 MNHEY, CDR2 SVGAGI.

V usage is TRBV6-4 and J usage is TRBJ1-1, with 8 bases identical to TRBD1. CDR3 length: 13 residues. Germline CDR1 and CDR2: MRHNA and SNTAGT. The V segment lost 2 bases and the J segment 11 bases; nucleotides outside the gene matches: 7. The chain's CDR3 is CASSDDTGGKAFF. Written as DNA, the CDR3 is TGTGCCAGCAGTGACGATACAGGGGGTAAGGCTTTCTTT.

The CDR3, as DNA: TGTGCCAGCAGGGGGGGGGAGACCCAGTACTTC. This sequence encodes CASRGGETQYF. This chain joins TRBV2 and TRBJ2-5, with 7 nucleotides matching TRBD2. After removal of 6 bases from V and 5 bases from J, the junction contained 0 bases not matched to a gene. Germline CDR1 SNHLY, CDR2 FYNNEI. The CDR3 has 11 amino acids.